Reported below is one TCR beta chain. No antigen is known for it. This specimen comes from a study of cytomegalovirus exposure and HLA in healthy donors. With 60 Vbeta and 13 Jbeta primers, the PCR was carried out. Clones were sequenced by immunoSEQ multiplex PCR, and TCRdb holds only the in-frame ones, with some missing. Its clone listing holds 60,000 to 80,000 clones. Findings and caveats of the study: In a later analysis, V- and J-gene trimming of beta chains associated with a DCLRE1C missense variant, replicated independently. Later analysis showed most CMV-associated TCR beta chains appearing HLA-restricted.

The clonotype was recovered from a man aged 35 to 55 in good health and CMV-seronegative. Sequenced sample: PBMCs.

CDR3 residues: CASSPGTKPNQPQHF. The CDR3 bases are TGTGCCAGCAGTCCCGGGACTAAACCCAATCAGCCCCAGCATTTT. The rearrangement uses TRBV6-5 and TRBJ1-5; weak D call: TRBD1 (5 bases). CDR3 length equals 15 residues. Germline lookup yields CDR1 MNHEY and CDR2 SVGAGI. Trimming took off 5 bases at V and 3 bases at J, with 14 bases between the two ends.